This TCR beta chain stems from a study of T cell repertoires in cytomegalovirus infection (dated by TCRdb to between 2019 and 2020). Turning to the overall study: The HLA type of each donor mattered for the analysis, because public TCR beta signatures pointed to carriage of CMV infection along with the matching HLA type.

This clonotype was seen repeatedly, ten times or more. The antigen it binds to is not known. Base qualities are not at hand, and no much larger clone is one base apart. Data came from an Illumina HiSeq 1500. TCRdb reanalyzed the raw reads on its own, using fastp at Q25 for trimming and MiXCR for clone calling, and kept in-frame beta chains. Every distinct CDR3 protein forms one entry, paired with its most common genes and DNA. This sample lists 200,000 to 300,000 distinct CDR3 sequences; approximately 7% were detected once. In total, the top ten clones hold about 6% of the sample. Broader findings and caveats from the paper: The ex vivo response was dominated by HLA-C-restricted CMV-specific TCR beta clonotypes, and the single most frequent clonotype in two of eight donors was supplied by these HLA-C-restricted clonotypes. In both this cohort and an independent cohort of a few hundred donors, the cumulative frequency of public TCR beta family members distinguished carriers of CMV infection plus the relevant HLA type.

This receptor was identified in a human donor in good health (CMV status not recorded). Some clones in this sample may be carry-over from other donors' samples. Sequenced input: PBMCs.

CDR3 protein: CASSKQGGNQPQHF. The DNA sequence is as follows: TGTGCCAGCAGTAAACAGGGGGGCAATCAGCCCCAGCATTTT. Rearrangement joined TRBV6-2 or TRBV6-3 to TRBJ1-5; 8 bases in between match TRBD1. The germline V gene supplies CDR1 MNHEY and CDR2 SVGEGT. The CDR3 holds 14 amino acids from the cysteine to the phenylalanine. Only CDR3 DNA is held: 42 bases, read in frame from base 1. V is cut back by 5 bases and J by 2 bases, with 2 bases in the junction unmatched.